The 17 T cell receptor beta chains below all came from one sample that was sequenced in a study of neoadjuvant anti-PD-1 for oral cavity cancer. The time point was: after neoadjuvant nivolumab, at surgical resection. The protocol was immunoSEQ multiplex PCR, while the TCRdb copy is restricted to in-frame clones and leaves out a portion. The data hold approximately 21,000 clones, with around 43% observed a single time. This sample comprised tumor tissue, obtained after nivolumab (anti-PD-1) treatment. The receptors here all came from a person between 40 and 85 years old with oral cavity squamous cell carcinoma.

This chain links TRBV25-1 with TRBJ2-7, with D unresolved. V gave up 3 bases and J gave up 6 bases, with 12 bases separating them. The CDR3 covers 13 residues. CDR1 and CDR2 (germline): MGHDK, SYGVNS. This CDR3 is CASSDGLGIEQYF. The CDR3 nucleotides are TGTGCCAGCAGTGATGGGTTGGGGATCGAGCAGTACTTC.

This clone was found a few times. V is TRBV6-6 and J is TRBJ1-3; no clear D. CDR1 and CDR2 (germline): MNHNY, SVGAGI (reference sequence). V was pared by 1 base and J by 0 bases, with 7 bases between. This CDR3 is built from 15 residues. The CDR3 DNA reads TGTGCCAGCAGTTACTTGAAGGGCTCTGGAAACACCATATATTTT. Residues: CASSYLKGSGNTIYF.

This chain connects TRBV11-3 to TRBJ1-2, with no clear D. This CDR3 spans 17 amino acids. Germline values: CDR1 SGHNT, CDR2 YENEEA. V shed 1 base and J shed 3 bases, with 18 bases lying between them. The CDR3 bases are TGTGCCAGCAGCTTAGGCCCGACGCGGGGATTAGACTATGGCTACACCTTC. This codes for CASSLGPTRGLDYGYTF.

This clone was picked up a small number of times. The V and J genes are TRBV2 and TRBJ1-5, with 10 nucleotides matching TRBD1. Per germline, CDR1 SNHLY and CDR2 FYNNEI. This CDR3 contains 15 residues. Trimming cost V 6 bases and J 4 bases; bases outside gene matches: 6. CDR3 amino acids: CASSSQGQGNQPQHF. The CDR3 region has the DNA TGTGCCAGCAGCTCACAGGGACAGGGGAATCAGCCCCAGCATTTT.

This clone has just a few counts. DNA for the CDR3: TGTGCCAGCCAGCGGGGATCGAACACCGGGGAGCTGTTTTTT. This sequence encodes CASQRGSNTGELFF. This chain links TRBV6-5 with TRBJ2-2; 7 nucleotides align to TRBD2. The junction had 3 bases not matched to a gene; V was cut back by 8 bases and J by 0 bases. This CDR3 region has 14 residues. CDR1 is MNHEY and CDR2 is SVGAGI in the germline V gene.

This chain uses TRBV15 with TRBJ1-6; unclear D gene. The germline CDR1 and CDR2 sequences are LNHNV and YYDKDF (reference sequence). The V end lost 3 bases, the J end lost 6 bases, and 12 bases lay between the germline ends. This CDR3 has 15 amino acids. The CDR3 DNA is TGTGCCACCAGCAGGGCAGCCCGTTTTAATTCACCCCTCCACTTT. Its translation is CATSRAARFNSPLHF.

This clone was observed a few times. This sequence joins TRBV2 and TRBJ1-5, with D perhaps matching TRBD1 (6 bases). Trimming left V 5 bases short and J 4 bases short, with 15 bases between. The CDR3 has 15 residues. In germline, CDR1 is SNHLY, CDR2 FYNNEI. CDR3 region: CASSLAGDRNQPQHF. The CDR3 nucleotides are TGTGCCAGCAGTCTCGCAGGGGACCGAAATCAGCCCCAGCATTTT.

The chain combines TRBV7-3 with TRBJ2-7; TRBD1 matches 7 bases. Germline V gene lookup returns CDR1 SGHTA and CDR2 FQGTGA. This CDR3 has 15 amino acids. Germline trimming cut 5 bases from V and 4 bases from J; bases unmatched to any gene: 11. The CDR3: CASSLYGTEAYEQYF. Written as DNA, the CDR3 is TGTGCCAGCAGCCTCTACGGGACAGAGGCTTACGAGCAGTACTTC.

V and J are TRBV29-1 and TRBJ2-2; 8 positions agree with TRBD2. Unmatched junction bases numbered 8, after V lost 7 bases and J lost 4 bases. This CDR3 region has 14 residues. Germline values: CDR1 SQVTM, CDR2 ANQGSEA. In DNA form, the CDR3 reads TGCAGCGCCCGACGGGGGGGTGGCACCGGGGAGCTGTTTTTT. This translates into CSARRGGGTGELFF.

The chain is built from TRBV6-5 and TRBJ2-1; D gene unclear. Germline V lookup: CDR1 MNHEY, CDR2 SVGAGI. Trimming took 2 bases from V and 1 from J, leaving 6 bases between them. This CDR3 contains 14 residues. The CDR3 nucleotides read TGTGCCAGCAGTTACGGCACTTCCTACAATGAGCAGTTCTTC. Protein sequence: CASSYGTSYNEQFF.

The chain recombines TRBV4-1 with TRBJ1-5, with D unresolved. The CDR3 loop spans 22 amino acids. Germline loops: CDR1 MGHRA, CDR2 YSYEKL. Trimming removed 2 bases from V and 0 bases from J, with 29 bases in between. CDR3 DNA sequence: TGCGCCAGCAGCCAATTTGTGATCTGGGAACCGGGCTATAGGGATAGCAATCAGCCCCAGCATTTT. It yields the protein CASSQFVIWEPGYRDSNQPQHF.

The rearrangement links TRBV4-1 to TRBJ2-2; 10 bases agree with TRBD2. The V segment lost 4 bases and the J segment 8 bases; nucleotides outside the gene matches: 4. Germline CDR1 is MGHRA and CDR2 is YSYEKL. This CDR3 region has 14 residues. The CDR3 loop is CASSLAGGSGELFF. The CDR3 coding sequence is TGCGCCAGCAGCCTAGCGGGGGGATCGGGGGAGCTGTTTTTT.

This clone came up many times. The rearrangement uses TRBV7-2 and TRBJ1-6; 10 positions match TRBD1. V lost 1 base and J lost 6; bases outside the gene matches: 3. CDR1 and CDR2 (germline): SGHTA, FQGNSA. This CDR3 contains 16 residues. The CDR3 DNA follows: TGTGCCAGCAGCTTAGGACAGGGGGCTGGTAATTCACCCCTCCACTTT. Its translation is CASSLGQGAGNSPLHF.

V is TRBV27 and J is TRBJ1-6; 7 positions match TRBD1. Trimming at V came to 7 bases and at J to 4 bases, leaving 10 bases not matched to a gene. Germline lookup yields CDR1 MNHEY and CDR2 SMNVEV (reference sequence). The CDR3 extends over 16 amino acids. The chain's CDR3 is CASTQPRGQYNSPLHF. The CDR3 DNA reads TGTGCCAGCACCCAACCTCGGGGACAGTATAATTCACCCCTCCACTTT.

The chain couples TRBV10-3 to TRBJ1-1; D possibly corresponds to TRBD1 (5 bases). The germline V and J ends were trimmed by 0 bases and 0 bases, with 11 bases remaining between them. Germline CDR1 and CDR2: ENHRY and SYGVKD. This CDR3 is built from 16 residues. The CDR3 DNA reads TGTGCCATCAGTGAGTCTAGGGGAAACTTGAACACTGAAGCTTTCTTT. This sequence encodes CAISESRGNLNTEAFF.

Only a few counts were recorded for this clone. The chain is built from TRBV6-6 and TRBJ2-7, with no clear D. The CDR3 runs to 11 residues. The V gene lost 4 bases and the J gene lost 4 bases, with 5 bases spanning the gap. Germline CDR1 and CDR2: MNHNY and SVGAGI (reference sequence). The CDR3 loop is CASSLGYEQYF. The CDR3 bases are TGTGCCAGCAGTTTAGGTTACGAGCAGTACTTC.

The table lists this clone with a few counts. The genes are TRBV9 and TRBJ1-6; 9 nucleotides line up with TRBD1. V dropped 3 bases and J dropped 8; count of bases not matched to a gene: 3. This CDR3 is 14 amino acids long. The germline V gene encodes CDR1 SGDLS and CDR2 YYNGEE. CDR3 in DNA: TGTGCCAGCAGCGGGGGACAGGGAGATTCACCCCTCCACTTT. Translation gives CASSGGQGDSPLHF.